What follows describes a single T cell receptor beta chain. No antigen is known for it. The PCR ran on 60 Vbeta and 13 Jbeta primers. TCRdb's table, derived via immunoSEQ multiplex PCR, lists solely in-frame clones and lacks some. The sample has about 78,000 clones. These data come from a study of cytomegalovirus exposure and HLA in healthy donors. General study findings and limits: Investigators reported more than 150 TCR beta chains as tied to cytomegalovirus. The authors later linked a missense DCLRE1C variant to TCR beta V- and J-gene trimming. Reportedly, cytomegalovirus status was diagnosed with high sensitivity and specificity.

CDR3 length: 15 amino acids. The germline CDR1 and CDR2 sequences are LNHDA and SQIVND (reference sequence). Trimming removed 1 base at V and 1 base at J, with 7 bases between. This receptor was obtained from a female donor in good health and CMV-seropositive. V and J are TRBV19 and TRBJ2-2, with D unresolved. Sample: PBMCs. CDR3 in DNA: TGTGCCAGTAGTATAGGCTCAGGGAACACCGGGGAGCTGTTTTTT. This translates into CASSIGSGNTGELFF.